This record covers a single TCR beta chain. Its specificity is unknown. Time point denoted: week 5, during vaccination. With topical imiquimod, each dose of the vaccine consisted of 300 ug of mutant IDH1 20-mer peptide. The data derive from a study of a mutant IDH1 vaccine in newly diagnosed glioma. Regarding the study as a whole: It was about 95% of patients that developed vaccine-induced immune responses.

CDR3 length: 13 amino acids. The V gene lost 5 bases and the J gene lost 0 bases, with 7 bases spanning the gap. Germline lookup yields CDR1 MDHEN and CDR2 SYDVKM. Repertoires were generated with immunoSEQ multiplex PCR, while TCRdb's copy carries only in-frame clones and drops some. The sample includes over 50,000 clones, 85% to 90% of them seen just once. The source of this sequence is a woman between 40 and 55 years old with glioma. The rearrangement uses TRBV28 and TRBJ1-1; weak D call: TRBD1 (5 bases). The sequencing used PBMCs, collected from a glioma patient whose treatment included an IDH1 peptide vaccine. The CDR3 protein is CASSRTMNTEAFF. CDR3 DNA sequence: TGTGCCAGCAGTCGGACAATGAACACTGAAGCTTTCTTT.